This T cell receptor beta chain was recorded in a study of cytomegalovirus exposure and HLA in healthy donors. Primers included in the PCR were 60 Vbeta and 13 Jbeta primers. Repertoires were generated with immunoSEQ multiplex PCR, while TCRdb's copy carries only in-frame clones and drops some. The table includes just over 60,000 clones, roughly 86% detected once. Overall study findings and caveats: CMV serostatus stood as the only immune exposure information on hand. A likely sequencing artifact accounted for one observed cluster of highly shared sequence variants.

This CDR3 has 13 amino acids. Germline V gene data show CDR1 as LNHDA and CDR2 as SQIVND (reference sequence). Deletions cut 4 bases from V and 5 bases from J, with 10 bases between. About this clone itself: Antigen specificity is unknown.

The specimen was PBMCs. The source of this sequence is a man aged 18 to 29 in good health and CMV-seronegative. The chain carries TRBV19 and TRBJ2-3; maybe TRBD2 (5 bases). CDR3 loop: CASSTEVEDTQYF. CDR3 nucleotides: TGTGCCAGTAGTACGGAGGTTGAAGATACGCAGTATTTT.